The text below deals with one T cell receptor beta chain. What this receptor recognizes is not known. One end of the junction is discordant with germline, which a read error may explain. CDR1 SNHLY and CDR2 FYNNEI are derived from the germline V gene. Including cysteine and phenylalanine, the CDR3 has 12 amino acids. The retained sequence is limited to the CDR3, 36 bases, with the frame set at the first base. This sample is part of a study of cytomegalovirus exposure and HLA in healthy donors (TCRdb year 2017). About the full investigation: A later analysis indicated that the roughly 130 validation repertoires were generated on the platform also employed for the approximately 700 repertoires of the first cohort. The study aimed to test whether signatures of past pathogen exposure could be identified by cataloging public T cell receptors. Along with the roughly 700-subject first cohort, a separate validation cohort of about 110 different subjects was used. To predict cytomegalovirus infection status, the study combined high-throughput TCR immunosequencing, statistical association of individual TCRs with disease status, and machine learning.

The donors belonged to the validation cohort of under 150 subjects, which was separate from the roughly 670-subject first cohort. The library was generated by the immunoSEQ multiplex PCR assay. Per the authors' processing: A statistical classification framework was built to diagnose cytomegalovirus status from the catalog of TCR beta chain sequences. TCRdb took this table from immuneACCESS and kept in-frame rearrangements with V and J called. Such tables lack part of the clones; where checked against another copy, unresolved V genes explain under half of the gap, and the rest is unexplained. V, J and clone size are those of that table, while D and trimming were read from the DNA. The sample table shows more than 90,000 clones, and roughly 83% are seen once. 4.5% to 6% of the sample is taken by the ten largest. What the study reported, not specific to this receptor: The classifier was reported to diagnose cytomegalovirus status with high specificity and sensitivity in both the original and validation cohorts. Across donors, most TCR sequences were observed very rarely, whereas some public TCRs were present in many individuals. The study listed approximately 150 TCR beta chains as associated with cytomegalovirus. Subsequent analysis determined that TCRs grouped into clusters in the first cohort also showed a tendency toward co-occurrence across the roughly 120 validation repertoires, and 94% of cluster scores exceeded 0. It was suggested by the authors that the approach could potentially be generalized to other disease states and immunological phenotypes. The validation cohort had no HLA typing available for a later analysis, so co-occurrence within that cohort was assessed over all 120 or so repertoires. In vitro tests confirmed that three of the cytomegalovirus-associated TCR beta chains recognize cytomegalovirus antigens.

The TCR sequence derives from a man younger than 30 in good health and CMV-seronegative. Recombination connected TRBV2 to TRBJ2-3; the D gene is possibly TRBD2, with 6 bases matching. Sequenced input: PBMCs. DNA sequence: TGTGCCAGCAGGGAAGCCGGGAGTACGCAGTATTTT. Its coded protein is CASREAGSTQYF.